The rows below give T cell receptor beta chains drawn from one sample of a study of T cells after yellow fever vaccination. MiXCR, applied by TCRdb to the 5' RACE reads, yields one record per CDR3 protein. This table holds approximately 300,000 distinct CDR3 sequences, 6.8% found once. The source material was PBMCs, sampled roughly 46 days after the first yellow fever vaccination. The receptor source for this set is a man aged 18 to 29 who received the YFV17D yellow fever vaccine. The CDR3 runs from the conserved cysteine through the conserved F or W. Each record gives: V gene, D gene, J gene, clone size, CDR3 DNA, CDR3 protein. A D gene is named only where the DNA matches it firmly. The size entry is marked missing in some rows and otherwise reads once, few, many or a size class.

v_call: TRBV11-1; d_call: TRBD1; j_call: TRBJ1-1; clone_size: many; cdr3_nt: TGTGCCAGCAGATGGGACAGGGGGCGCGATCGGAACACTGAAGCTTTCTTT; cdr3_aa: CASRWDRGRDRNTEAFF
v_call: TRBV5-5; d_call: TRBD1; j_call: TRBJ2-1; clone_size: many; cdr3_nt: TGTGCCAGCAGCTTACGACAGGGGGTGACCAATGAGCAGTTCTTC; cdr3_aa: CASSLRQGVTNEQFF
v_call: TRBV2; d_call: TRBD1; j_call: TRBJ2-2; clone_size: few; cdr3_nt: TGTGCCAGCGGGGGGACAGGGGCCGGGGAGCTGTTTTTT; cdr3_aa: CASGGTGAGELFF
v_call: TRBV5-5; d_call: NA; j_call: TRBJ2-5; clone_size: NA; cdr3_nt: TGTGCCAGCAGCTTGGCCCGGAAAGAGACCCAGTACTTC; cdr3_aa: CASSLARKETQYF
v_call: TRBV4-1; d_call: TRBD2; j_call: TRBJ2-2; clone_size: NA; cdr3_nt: TGCGCCAGCAGCCCCCAGGAGCGGGGGCGAGGCACCGGGGAGCTGTTTTTT; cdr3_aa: CASSPQERGRGTGELFF
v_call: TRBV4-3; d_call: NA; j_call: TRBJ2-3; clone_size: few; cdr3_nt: TGCGCCAGCAGCGGGGGGCCAGTTTTCACGCAGTATTTT; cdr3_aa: CASSGGPVFTQYF
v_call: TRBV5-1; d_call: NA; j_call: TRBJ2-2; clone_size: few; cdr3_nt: TGCGCCAGCAGCATTCTACCAGGGGCGTCGAACACCGGGGAGCTGTTTTTT; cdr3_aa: CASSILPGASNTGELFF
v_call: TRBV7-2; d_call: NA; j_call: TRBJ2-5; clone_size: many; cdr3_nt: TGTGCCAGCAGCGCGCTATGGGAGACCCAGTACTTC; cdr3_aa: CASSALWETQYF
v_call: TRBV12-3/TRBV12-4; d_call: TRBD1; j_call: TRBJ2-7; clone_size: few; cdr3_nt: TGTGCCAGCAGTTCACTGGACAGGCGCTACGAGCAGTACTTC; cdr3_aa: CASSSLDRRYEQYF
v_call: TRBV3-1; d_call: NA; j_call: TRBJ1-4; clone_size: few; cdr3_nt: TGTGCCAGCAGCCAAGATCCCCCAGCTGCGAATGAAAAACTGTTTTTT; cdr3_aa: CASSQDPPAANEKLFF
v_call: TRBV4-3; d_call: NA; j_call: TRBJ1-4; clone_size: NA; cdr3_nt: TGCGCCAGCAGCCAAGATGAGGGCAGAACTAATGAAAAACTGTTTTTT; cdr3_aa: CASSQDEGRTNEKLFF
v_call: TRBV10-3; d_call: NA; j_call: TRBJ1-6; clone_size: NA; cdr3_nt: TGTGCCATCAGTGAGTCCGATAATTCACCCCTCCACTTT; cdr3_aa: CAISESDNSPLHF
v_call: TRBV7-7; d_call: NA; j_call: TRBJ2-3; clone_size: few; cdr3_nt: TGTGCTAGCCCCATTAAACTAACCCTTACTAGCACAGATACGCAGTATTTT; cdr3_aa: CASPIKLTLTSTDTQYF
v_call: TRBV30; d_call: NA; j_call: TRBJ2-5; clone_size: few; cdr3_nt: TGTGCCTGGAGTATAGGGCAAGAGACCCAGTACTTC; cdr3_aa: CAWSIGQETQYF
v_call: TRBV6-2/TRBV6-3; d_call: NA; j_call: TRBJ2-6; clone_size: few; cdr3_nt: TGTGCCAGCAGTTATTCATTTTTTGGGACGGGAGCAGGAGGGGCCAACGTCCTGACTTTC; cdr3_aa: CASSYSFFGTGAGGANVLTF
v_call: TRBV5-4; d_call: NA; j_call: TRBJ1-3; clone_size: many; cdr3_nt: TGTGCCAGCAGCTACCCCAACGGGGGTGCCCGAAACACCATATATTTT; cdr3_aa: CASSYPNGGARNTIYF
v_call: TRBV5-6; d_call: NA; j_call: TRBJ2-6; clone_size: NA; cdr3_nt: TGTGCCAGCAGCCTGGGGCGGGGTGGGGCCAACGTCCTGACTTTC; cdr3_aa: CASSLGRGGANVLTF
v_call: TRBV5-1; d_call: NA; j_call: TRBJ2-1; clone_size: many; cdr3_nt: TGCGCCAGCAGCTCCCAGGGCACCTACAATGAGCAGTTCTTC; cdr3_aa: CASSSQGTYNEQFF
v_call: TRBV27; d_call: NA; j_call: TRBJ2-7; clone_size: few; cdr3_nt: TGTGCCAGCAGTTTATCGGGACACTACGAGCAGTACTTC; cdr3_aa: CASSLSGHYEQYF
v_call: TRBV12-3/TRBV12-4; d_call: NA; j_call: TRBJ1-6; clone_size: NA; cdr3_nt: TGTGCCAGCAGTTTTCTGGGACCCCTCCACTTT; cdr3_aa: CASSFLGPLHF
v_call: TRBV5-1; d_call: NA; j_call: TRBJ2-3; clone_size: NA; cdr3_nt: TGCGCCAGCAGCCGAGAAGGATCAGATACGCAGTATTTT; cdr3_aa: CASSREGSDTQYF
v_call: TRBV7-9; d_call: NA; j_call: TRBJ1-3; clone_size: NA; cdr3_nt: TGTGCCAGCAGCTCGTTGACATCGGAATCTGGAAACACCATATATTTT; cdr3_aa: CASSSLTSESGNTIYF
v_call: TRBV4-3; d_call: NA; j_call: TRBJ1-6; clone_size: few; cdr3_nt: TGCGCCAGCAGCCAAGGGCGGACGGATAATTCACCCCTCCACTTT; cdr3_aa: CASSQGRTDNSPLHF
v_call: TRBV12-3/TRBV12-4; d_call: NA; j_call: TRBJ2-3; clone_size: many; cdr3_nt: TGTGCCAGCAGAGAAGGACAGATCACAGATACGCAGTATTTT; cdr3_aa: CASREGQITDTQYF
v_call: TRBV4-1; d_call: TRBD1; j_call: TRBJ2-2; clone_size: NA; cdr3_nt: TGCGCCAGCAGCCTTAGGACAGGGGTTAACACCGGGGAGCTGTTTTTT; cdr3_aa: CASSLRTGVNTGELFF
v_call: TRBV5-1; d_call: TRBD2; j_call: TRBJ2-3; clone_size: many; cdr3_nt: TGCGCCAGCAGCCCCGGGGGACTAGCGGGGGGACCTAGCACAGATACGCAGTATTTT; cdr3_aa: CASSPGGLAGGPSTDTQYF
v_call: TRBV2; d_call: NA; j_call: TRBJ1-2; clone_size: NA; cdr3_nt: TGTGCCAGCAGTGAGTCTAGGGGATGGCAGACTCGCTATGGCTACACCTTC; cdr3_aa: CASSESRGWQTRYGYTF
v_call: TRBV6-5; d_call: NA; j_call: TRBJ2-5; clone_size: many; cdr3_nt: TGTGCCAGCAGTTATCAGGGAGGAAGTTTCGAAGAGACCCAGTACTTC; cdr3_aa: CASSYQGGSFEETQYF
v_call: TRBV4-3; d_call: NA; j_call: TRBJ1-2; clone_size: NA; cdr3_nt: TGCGCCAGCAGCCAAGATCGGCAGTACGGCTACACCTTC; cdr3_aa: CASSQDRQYGYTF
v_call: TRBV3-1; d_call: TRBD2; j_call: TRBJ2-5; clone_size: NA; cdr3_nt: TGTGCCAGCTGCCAAGTGGCTAGCGGGCAAGAGACCCAGTACTTC; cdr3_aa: CASCQVASGQETQYF
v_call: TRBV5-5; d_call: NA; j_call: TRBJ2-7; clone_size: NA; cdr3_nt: TGTGCCAGCAGCTTGGAGACGCATTCCTACGAGCAGTACTTC; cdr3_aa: CASSLETHSYEQYF
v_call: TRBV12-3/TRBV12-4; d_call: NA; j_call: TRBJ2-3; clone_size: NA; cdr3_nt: TGTGCCAGCAGTTTATCAATGGTTACAGATACGCAGTATTTT; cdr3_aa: CASSLSMVTDTQYF
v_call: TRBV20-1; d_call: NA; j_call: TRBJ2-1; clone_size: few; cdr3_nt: TGCAGTGCTAGAGAAATGGTGCGGGGGCCCTACAATGAGCAGTTCTTC; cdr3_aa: CSAREMVRGPYNEQFF
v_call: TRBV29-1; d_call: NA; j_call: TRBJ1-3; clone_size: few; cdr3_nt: TGCAGCGTTGCCCCGTCCGGAAACACCATATATTTT; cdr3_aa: CSVAPSGNTIYF
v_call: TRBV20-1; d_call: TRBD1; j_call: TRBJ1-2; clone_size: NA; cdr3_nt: TGCAGTGCTAGAGCCGAGGACAGGGACGATGGCTACACCTTC; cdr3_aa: CSARAEDRDDGYTF
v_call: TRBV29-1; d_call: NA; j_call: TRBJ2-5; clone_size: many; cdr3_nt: TGCAGCGTTGTGACTTTAGGGGAAGAGACCCAGTACTTC; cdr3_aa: CSVVTLGEETQYF
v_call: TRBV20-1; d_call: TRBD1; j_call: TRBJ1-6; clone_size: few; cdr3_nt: TGCAGTGCTACACAGGGGGTTACTAATTCACCCCTCCACTTT; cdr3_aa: CSATQGVTNSPLHF
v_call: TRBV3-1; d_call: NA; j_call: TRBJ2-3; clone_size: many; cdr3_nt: TGTGCCAGCAGCCGCAGGCTGGTAGGAGATACGCAGTATTTT; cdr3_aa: CASSRRLVGDTQYF
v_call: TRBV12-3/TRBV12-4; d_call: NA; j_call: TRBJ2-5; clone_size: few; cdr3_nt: TGTGCCAGCAGACCCCCGGGTGGCGGTGAGAGGGAGACCCAGTACTTC; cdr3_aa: CASRPPGGGERETQYF
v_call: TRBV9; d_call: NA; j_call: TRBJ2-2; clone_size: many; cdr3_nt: TGTGCCAGCAGAAGTTCAGGGGTGGGGACCGGGGAGCTGTTTTTT; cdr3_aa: CASRSSGVGTGELFF
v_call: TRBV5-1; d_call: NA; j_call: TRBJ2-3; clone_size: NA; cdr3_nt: TGCGCCAGCAGCTTGGCCGAAAATGCGGATACGCAGTATTTT; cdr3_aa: CASSLAENADTQYF
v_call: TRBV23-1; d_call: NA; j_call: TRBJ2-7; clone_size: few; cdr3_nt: TGCGCCAGCAGTCAATCCCCCAGGGAGGCCCTCTACGAGCAGTACTTC; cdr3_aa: CASSQSPREALYEQYF
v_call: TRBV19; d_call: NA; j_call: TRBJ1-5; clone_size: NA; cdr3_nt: TGTGCCAGTAGTATTGGCCCGCGGAATCAGCCCCAGCATTTT; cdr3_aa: CASSIGPRNQPQHF
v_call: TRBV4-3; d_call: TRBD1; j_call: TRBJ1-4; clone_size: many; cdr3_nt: TGCGCCAGCAGCCAAAGGACAGGAAAAGGGGAAAAACTGTTTTTT; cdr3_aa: CASSQRTGKGEKLFF
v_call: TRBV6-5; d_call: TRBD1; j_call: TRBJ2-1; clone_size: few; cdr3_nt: TGTGCCAGCAGACCGGGACAGGGGGACTACAATGAGCAGTTCTTC; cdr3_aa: CASRPGQGDYNEQFF
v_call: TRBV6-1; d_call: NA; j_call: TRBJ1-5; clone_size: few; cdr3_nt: TGTGCCAGCAGGGACGGCCATAATCAGCCCCAGCATTTT; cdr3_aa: CASRDGHNQPQHF
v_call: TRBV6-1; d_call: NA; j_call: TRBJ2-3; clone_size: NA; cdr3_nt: TGTGCCAGCAGTGACTGGGGGCGGGATACGCAGTATTTT; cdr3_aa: CASSDWGRDTQYF
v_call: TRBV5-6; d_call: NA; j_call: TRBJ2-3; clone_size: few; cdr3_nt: TGTGCCAGCAGCTTTCCCCCAAGCACAGATACGCAGTATTTT; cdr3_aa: CASSFPPSTDTQYF
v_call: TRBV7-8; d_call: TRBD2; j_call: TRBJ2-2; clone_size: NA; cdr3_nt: TGTGCCAGCAGCTTAGGGTCCAGCGGGGGGGCCCGGGAGCTGTTTTTT; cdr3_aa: CASSLGSSGGARELFF
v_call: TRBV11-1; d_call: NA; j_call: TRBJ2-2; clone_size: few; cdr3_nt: TGTGCCAGCCGCCTAGAAGAGGTGTCCGGGGAGCTGTTTTTT; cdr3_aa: CASRLEEVSGELFF
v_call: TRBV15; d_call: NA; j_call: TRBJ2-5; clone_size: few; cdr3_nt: TGTGCCACCAGCACAGGCCCTGAAGAGACCCAGTACTTC; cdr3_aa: CATSTGPEETQYF
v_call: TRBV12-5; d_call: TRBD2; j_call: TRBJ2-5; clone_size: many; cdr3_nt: TGTGCTAGTGTAAGCGGGGAGCGTGAGACCCAGTACTTC; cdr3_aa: CASVSGERETQYF
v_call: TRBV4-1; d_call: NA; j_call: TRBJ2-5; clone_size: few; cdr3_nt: TGCGCCAGCAGCCGCAGGACAGAAGGAGAGACCCAGTACTTC; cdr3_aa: CASSRRTEGETQYF
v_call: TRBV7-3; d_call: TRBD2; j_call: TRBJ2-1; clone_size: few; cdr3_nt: TGTGCCAGCAGCCTACTAGCGGCTTCCTACAATGAGCAGTTCTTC; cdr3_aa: CASSLLAASYNEQFF